Ten or more counts support the clone carrying this T cell receptor (beta chain). These data originate in a study of metastatic and nonmetastatic thyroid tumors. Looking at the study overall: Across blood and tumor or nodule tissue, repertoires from malignant and benign thyroid patients were compared with one another.

Prior to thyroid surgery, none of the patients had received any treatment. TCRdb used MiXCR to call clones anew from the PCR reads. This sample has tens of thousands of clones; under 15% occur once, and the top ten carry 8.5% to 10%. The CDR3 is 15 residues long. Per the germline V gene, CDR1 is WSHSY and CDR2 is SAAADI. V lost 5 bases and J lost 2; bases outside the gene matches: 8. The TCR sequence derives from a female donor with papillary thyroid cancer or a benign thyroid nodule (not recorded which). Some clones in this sample may be carry-over from other donors' samples. The source material was tumor tissue. The V and J genes are TRBV10-2 and TRBJ1-1, with 7 positions matching TRBD1. CDR3 region: CASSINGQANTEAFF. CDR3 DNA sequence: TGCGCCAGCAGTATTAACGGACAGGCAAACACTGAAGCTTTCTTT.